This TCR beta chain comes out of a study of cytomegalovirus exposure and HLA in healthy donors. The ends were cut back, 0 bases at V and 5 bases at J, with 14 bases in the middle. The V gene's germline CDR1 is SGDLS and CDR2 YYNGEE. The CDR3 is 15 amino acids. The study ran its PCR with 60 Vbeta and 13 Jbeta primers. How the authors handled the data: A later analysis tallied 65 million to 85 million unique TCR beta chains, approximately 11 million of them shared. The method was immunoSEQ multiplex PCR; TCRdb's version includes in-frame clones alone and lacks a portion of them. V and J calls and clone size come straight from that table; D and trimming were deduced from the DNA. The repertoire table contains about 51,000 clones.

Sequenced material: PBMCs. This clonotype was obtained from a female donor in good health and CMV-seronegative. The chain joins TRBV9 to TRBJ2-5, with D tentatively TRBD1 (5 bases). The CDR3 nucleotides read TGTGCCAGCAGCGTAGGAACCTCTTCAGGGGAGACCCAGTACTTC. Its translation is CASSVGTSSGETQYF.